Following are 18 T cell receptor beta chains from one sample sequenced in a study of vaccination effects on CD4 cells after COVID-19. ViraFEST expansion of antigen-specific CD4+ T cells with viral peptide pools preceded sequencing. It was after 10 days of culture that CD4+ T cells were isolated. Nucleocapsid antibody tests were negative, and the vaccine recipients had no prior SARS-CoV-2 infection. Their antigens are not known. Clones were read by immunoSEQ multiplex PCR, and TCRdb kept only the in-frame ones, dropping some. This table holds about 21,000 clones, about 75% found once. Sequencing used CD4+ T cells from PBMCs cultured with HCoV-NL63 spike peptides, obtained before COVID-19 vaccination. These receptors came from a human donor who received a COVID-19 vaccine.

This chain connects TRBV9 to TRBJ2-1, with 10 bases matching TRBD2. The CDR3 consists of 15 residues. The germline CDR1 and CDR2 sequences are SGDLS and YYNGEE. Germline trimming cut 3 bases from V and 2 bases from J; bases unmatched to any gene: 2. CDR3 protein: CASSALAGAYNEQFF. CDR3 in DNA: TGTGCCAGCAGCGCGCTAGCGGGGGCCTACAATGAGCAGTTCTTC.

The rearrangement links TRBV29-1 to TRBJ1-3; D gene unclear. The V gene's germline CDR1 is SQVTM and CDR2 ANQGSEA. The CDR3 loop spans 14 amino acids. The V end was cut by 5 bases, the J end by 0 bases, with 11 bases between. Here the CDR3 reads CSVPDLSSGNTIYF. CDR3 bases: TGCAGCGTTCCCGACCTGAGCTCTGGAAACACCATATATTTT.

This clone came up a few times. CDR3 region: CASSESVRGSYGYTF. CDR3 bases: TGTGCCAGCAGTGAATCGGTCAGGGGGAGCTATGGCTACACCTTC. The rearrangement joins TRBV25-1 to TRBJ1-2, with 7 positions matching TRBD1. V shed 1 base, J shed 4 bases, and the junction held 6 bases outside the gene matches. The CDR3 is made up of 15 amino acids. CDR1 and CDR2 from the germline V gene are MGHDK and SYGVNS.

The rearrangement links TRBV7-9 to TRBJ2-2; D could derive from TRBD1 or TRBD2 (6 bases each). Trimming removed 2 bases at V and 5 bases at J, with 15 bases between. Per the germline V gene, CDR1 is SEHNR and CDR2 is FQNEAQ (reference sequence). CDR3 length equals 16 residues. The CDR3 loop reads CASSLMGGPRTGELFF. Here the CDR3 DNA reads TGTGCCAGCAGCTTAATGGGGGGCCCAAGGACCGGGGAGCTGTTTTTT.

The chain joins TRBV28 to TRBJ2-7; 8 positions match TRBD2. This CDR3 contains 14 residues. The V segment lost 5 bases and the J segment 3 bases; nucleotides outside the gene matches: 6. Germline lookup yields CDR1 MDHEN and CDR2 SYDVKM. CDR3 region: CASSKMSGSYEQYF. The DNA of the CDR3 is TGTGCCAGCAGTAAAATGAGCGGGAGCTACGAGCAGTACTTC.

This sequence joins TRBV12-3 or TRBV12-4 and TRBJ1-2, with a weak D call TRBD1 (5 bases). This CDR3 comprises 13 residues. The V and J ends lost 3 bases and 2 bases respectively, with 7 bases between them. The DNA of the CDR3 is TGTGCCAGCAGTTTGGGGGAAAACTATGGCTACACCTTC. It translates to CASSLGENYGYTF.

V is TRBV28 and J is TRBJ1-2; possible D gene TRBD1, 5 bases. V lost 6 bases and J lost 0, with 14 bases in between. CDR3 length equals 15 residues. The germline gives CDR1 MDHEN, CDR2 SYDVKM. The CDR3: CASRRQLLPNYGYTF. In DNA, the CDR3 is TGTGCCAGCAGGCGACAGCTCCTTCCTAACTATGGCTACACCTTC.

This sequence joins TRBV9 and TRBJ2-1; 9 bases map to TRBD2. Per germline, CDR1 SGDLS and CDR2 YYNGEE. V was clipped by 3 bases and J by 5 bases; unmatched bases: 9. The CDR3 runs to 16 residues. The CDR3 bases are TGTGCCAGCAGCGATCCCCTAGCGGGGTCGCACAATGAGCAGTTCTTC. It is translated as CASSDPLAGSHNEQFF.

The chain couples TRBV20-1 to TRBJ1-5; unclear D gene. Trimming removed 3 bases at V and 7 bases at J, with 13 bases between. This CDR3 has 13 amino acids. Per the germline V gene, CDR1 is DFQATT and CDR2 is SNEGSKA (reference sequence). The CDR3: CSASEGQRQPQHF. The CDR3 nucleotides read TGCAGTGCTAGTGAAGGGCAGCGGCAGCCCCAGCATTTT.

The chain uses TRBV7-9 and TRBJ1-1; D perhaps matches TRBD1 (5 bases). In germline, CDR1 is SEHNR, CDR2 FQNEAQ (reference sequence). There are 13 residues in the CDR3. The V end lost 5 bases, the J end lost 10 bases, and 17 bases lay between the germline ends. CDR3 nucleotides: TGTGCCAGCAGCGTGACCCCGGGACCAAGAGCTTTCTTT. Its protein product is CASSVTPGPRAFF.

V is TRBV19 and J is TRBJ2-7; 7 bases map to TRBD1. From germline, CDR1 is LNHDA and CDR2 SQIVND (reference sequence). The CDR3 length is 16 residues. V dropped 5 bases and J dropped 1; count of bases not matched to a gene: 11. CDR3 bases: TGTGCCAGTAGTTCGAGGGGGCAGCTGTTATCCTACGAGCAGTACTTC. Amino acid sequence: CASSSRGQLLSYEQYF.

DNA for the CDR3: TGCGCCAGCAGCCAAGGCGCGACAGGGAGATCCACTGAAGCTTTCTTT. Amino acids: CASSQGATGRSTEAFF. The rearrangement joins TRBV4-1 to TRBJ1-1, with 7 bases matching TRBD1. The germline CDR1 and CDR2 sequences are MGHRA and YSYEKL. The CDR3 loop spans 16 amino acids. The trim removed 1 base at V and 4 bases at J, leaving 9 bases unmatched.

The chain links TRBV3-1 (or the pseudogene TRBV3-2) to TRBJ1-4; possibly TRBD1 for D (6 bases). This CDR3 spans 14 amino acids. Trimming took off 4 bases at V and 8 bases at J, with 14 bases between the two ends. CDR1 is LGHDT and CDR2 is YNNKEL in the germline V gene (reference sequence). CDR3 amino acids: CASSRRGEKEKLFF. The CDR3 DNA is TGTGCCAGCAGCCGGAGGGGGGAGAAGGAAAAACTGTTTTTT.

In its sample, this clone ranks as medium-sized (0.01 to 0.1%). This chain uses TRBV2 with TRBJ2-5, with 8 positions matching TRBD1. The CDR3 contains 17 residues. Trimming cost V 0 bases and J 2 bases; bases outside gene matches: 8. The germline V gene has CDR1 SNHLY and CDR2 FYNNEI. The CDR3 spells CASSEARAGGGQETQYF. CDR3 sequence (DNA): TGTGCCAGCAGTGAAGCGCGGGCAGGGGGCGGGCAAGAGACCCAGTACTTC.

The gene calls are TRBV7-2 and TRBJ2-2, with a tentative D call TRBD1 (6 bases). Germline values: CDR1 SGHTA, CDR2 FQGNSA. The CDR3 extends over 17 amino acids. Trimming stripped 2 bases from V and 3 bases from J, with 16 bases between. CDR3 protein: CASSLWGTGKDTGELFF. CDR3 nucleotides: TGTGCCAGCAGCTTATGGGGAACAGGGAAGGACACCGGGGAGCTGTTTTTT.

The rearrangement links TRBV30 to TRBJ2-5; the D is unclear. Trimming removed 0 bases from V and 4 bases from J, with 15 bases in between. The CDR3 contains 15 residues. In germline, CDR1 is GTSNPN, CDR2 SVGIG (reference sequence). Here the CDR3 DNA reads TGTGCCTGGAGTGTAGGCCGGAAGGGCCCAGAGACCCAGTACTTC. Protein product: CAWSVGRKGPETQYF.

The J gene is TRBJ2-2, the V gene TRBV2, with D hard to call. From germline, CDR1 is SNHLY and CDR2 FYNNEI. The CDR3 is 13 amino acids. V gave up 4 bases and J gave up 2 bases, with 5 bases separating them. CDR3 protein: CASSVTNTGELFF. The CDR3, as DNA: TGTGCCAGCAGTGTGACAAACACCGGGGAGCTGTTTTTT.

This sequence joins TRBV3-1 (or the pseudogene TRBV3-2) and TRBJ1-5, with D possibly matching TRBD1 (6 bases). V was shortened by 1 base and J by 2 bases, with 9 bases between the two germline ends. This CDR3 has 15 amino acids. Germline V gives CDR1 LGHDT, CDR2 YNNKEL (reference sequence). CDR3 coding DNA: TGTGCCAGCAGCCAAGGGTCAGGGGGCAATCAGCCCCAGCATTTT. Its protein is CASSQGSGGNQPQHF.